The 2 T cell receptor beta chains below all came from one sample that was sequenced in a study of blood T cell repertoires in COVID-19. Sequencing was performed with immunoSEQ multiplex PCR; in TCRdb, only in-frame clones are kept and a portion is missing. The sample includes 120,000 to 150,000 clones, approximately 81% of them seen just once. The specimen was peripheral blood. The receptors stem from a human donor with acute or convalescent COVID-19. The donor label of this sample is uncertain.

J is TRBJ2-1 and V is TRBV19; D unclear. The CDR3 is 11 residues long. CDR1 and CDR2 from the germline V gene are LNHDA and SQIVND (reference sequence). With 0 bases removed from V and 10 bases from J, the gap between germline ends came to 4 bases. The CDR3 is CASSIEQEQFF. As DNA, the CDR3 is TGTGCCAGTAGTATAGAACAGGAGCAGTTCTTC. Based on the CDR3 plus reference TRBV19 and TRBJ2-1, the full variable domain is DGGITQSPKYLFRKEGQNVTLSCEQNLNHDAMYWYRQDPGQGLRLIYYSQIVNDFQKGDIAEGYSVSREKKESFPLTVTSAQKNPTAFYLCASSIEQEQFFGPGTRLTVL.

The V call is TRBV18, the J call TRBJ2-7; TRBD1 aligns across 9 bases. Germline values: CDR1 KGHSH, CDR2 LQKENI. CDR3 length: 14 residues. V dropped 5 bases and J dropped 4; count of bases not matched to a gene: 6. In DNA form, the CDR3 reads TGTGCCAGCTCATCTGGACAGGGGAGGTACGAGCAGTACTTC. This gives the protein CASSSGQGRYEQYF.